Below are 13 T cell receptor beta chains sequenced from a single sample in a study of T cells in tuberculosis. Sequencing used immunoSEQ multiplex PCR; TCRdb keeps in-frame clones, though not all of them. The sample holds fewer than 11,000 clones, 94% seen once. The sequenced material came from PBMCs. The receptors derive from an adult with tuberculosis.

This sequence joins TRBV10-3 and TRBJ2-2; 9 positions match TRBD1. Trimming took 4 bases from V and 1 from J; bases not matched to a gene: 1. The CDR3 covers 15 residues. Germline values: CDR1 ENHRY, CDR2 SYGVKD. The CDR3 coding sequence is TGTGCCATCAGTGGGACAGGGGAGAACACCGGGGAGCTGTTTTTT. Its translation: CAISGTGENTGELFF.

J is TRBJ1-2 and V is TRBV6-1; TRBD1 might be the D (5 bases). Germline V gene sequence: CDR1 MNHNS, CDR2 SASEGT. The CDR3 is 12 amino acids. Trimming pared 10 bases from V and 4 bases from J, leaving 13 bases between. CDR3 coding DNA: TGTGCCACCCACAGGTATAGCTATGGCTACACCTTC. Amino acids: CATHRYSYGYTF.

The rearrangement uses TRBV4-2 and TRBJ2-5, with a weak D call TRBD1 (5 bases). Germline V gene data show CDR1 as LGHNA and CDR2 as YNFKEQ. V was trimmed by 0 bases and J by 5 bases, leaving 16 bases between them. This CDR3 is 16 amino acids long. This chain's CDR3 is CASSQDELDPGETQYF. The CDR3 bases are TGTGCCAGCAGCCAAGATGAGTTGGACCCAGGGGAGACCCAGTACTTC.

The V gene is TRBV27, the J gene TRBJ1-2, with D unresolved. The CDR3 runs 13 residues. The V end was cut by 3 bases, the J end by 2 bases, with 7 bases between. Germline V lookup: CDR1 MNHEY, CDR2 SMNVEV (reference sequence). CDR3 protein: CASSFQQNYGYTF. The CDR3 DNA is TGTGCCAGCAGTTTTCAACAGAACTATGGCTACACCTTC.

This chain links TRBV21-1 with TRBJ1-1. TRBV21-1 is a documented pseudogene. The CDR3 spans 15 residues. In DNA form, the CDR3 reads TGTGCCAGCAGCCCCGAGGGGAGGAGTCAGGGATTCACTTTCTTT. Protein sequence: CASSPEGRSQGFTFF.

The rearrangement links TRBV5-1 to TRBJ2-3, with 8 nucleotides matching TRBD2. Per the germline V gene, CDR1 is SGHRS and CDR2 is YFSETQ. V dropped 0 bases and J dropped 6; count of bases not matched to a gene: 12. The CDR3 runs 17 residues. CDR3 sequence: CASSLARGAGEMDTQYF. CDR3 nucleotide sequence: TGCGCCAGCAGCTTGGCGAGGGGAGCGGGAGAGATGGATACGCAGTATTTT.

This clone has more than one count but fewer than ten. The conserved phenylalanine or tryptophan is not found at the CDR3 terminus, so this likely reflects a read error. The limits of the CDR3 on the DNA are not certain, so only TCRdb's listed CDR3 is given. The chain carries TRBV2 and TRBJ2-7; the table's D gene call, TRBD2, was not cross checked with the DNA. The CDR3 has 12 residues if both end residues are counted. Germline V gene lookup returns CDR1 SNHLY and CDR2 FYNNEI. The CDR3 spells CASSEGLAGAPS.

V is TRBV7-9 and J is TRBJ2-3, with 8 bases lining up with TRBD1. Germline lookup yields CDR1 SEHNR and CDR2 FQNEAQ (reference sequence). The CDR3 consists of 15 residues. Trimming cost V 3 bases and J 7 bases; bases outside gene matches: 9. The CDR3 region is CASSFERQGRNTQYF. DNA for the CDR3: TGTGCCAGCAGCTTCGAAAGACAGGGGAGGAATACGCAGTATTTT. Using reference TRBV7-9 and TRBJ2-3 for the parts outside the CDR3, the full variable domain is DTGVSQNPRHKITKRGQNVTFRCDPISEHNRLYWYRQTLGQGPEFLTYFQNEAQLEKSRLLSDRFSAERPKGSFSTLEIQRTEQGDSAMYLCASSFERQGRNTQYFGPGTRLTVL.

This sequence joins TRBV5-4 and TRBJ1-5; 7 bases are a match to TRBD1. Germline loops: CDR1 SGHNT, CDR2 YYREEE (reference sequence). V was clipped by 0 bases and J by 3 bases; unmatched bases: 6. This CDR3 is 16 amino acids long. The CDR3: CASSLGGTVANQPQHF. DNA for the CDR3: TGTGCCAGCAGCTTGGGGGGGACAGTTGCCAATCAGCCCCAGCATTTT.

V is TRBV5-6 and J is TRBJ2-5; a possible D gene is TRBD2 (5 bases). Deletions cut 5 bases from V and 9 bases from J, with 11 bases between. Germline CDR1 and CDR2: SGHDT and YYEEEE. The CDR3 runs 11 residues. The CDR3 sequence is CASSSGLAQYF. CDR3 DNA: TGTGCCAGCAGTTCGGGGTTGGCCCAGTACTTC.

The chain recombines TRBV28 with TRBJ2-7; possibly TRBD2 for D (7 bases). The germline V gene has CDR1 MDHEN and CDR2 SYDVKM. V was clipped by 7 bases and J by 3 bases, with 25 bases between them. The CDR3 runs to 17 residues. The CDR3 nucleotides read TGTGCCAGCAAGGGGGAGATGAGAGGGAGGGTAAGCTACGAGCAGTACTTC. Protein sequence: CASKGEMRGRVSYEQYF.

Only one count was recorded for this clone. This chain uses TRBV30 with TRBJ2-7; 8 bases fit TRBD1. Germline values: CDR1 GTSNPN, CDR2 SVGIG (reference sequence). The CDR3 runs 12 residues. V lost 3 bases to trimming and J lost 4 bases; unmatched junction nucleotides: 2. For the CDR3, the DNA is TGTGCCTGGAGCGACAGGGGATACGAGCAGTACTTC. Encoded protein: CAWSDRGYEQYF. Filled out from reference TRBV30 and TRBJ2-7, the complete variable domain reads SQTIHQWPATLVQPVGSPLSLECTVEGTSNPNLYWYRQAAGRGLQLLFYSVGIGQISSEVPQNLSASRPQDRQFILSSKKLLLSDSGFYLCAWSDRGYEQYFGPGTRLTVT.

V gene TRBV4-1 combines with J gene TRBJ1-2; 9 positions match TRBD1. The V segment lost 7 bases and the J segment 2 bases; nucleotides outside the gene matches: 5. Germline CDR1 MGHRA, CDR2 YSYEKL. The CDR3 is 14 residues long. The CDR3 loop reads CASNTGTGNYGYTF. The CDR3 DNA reads as TGCGCCAGCAACACCGGGACAGGGAACTATGGCTACACCTTC.